Only one count was recorded for the clone carrying this T cell receptor beta chain. The source of the sample is a study of blood T cell repertoires in COVID-19. Under the authors' procedure: Amplified reference gene primers provided the basis for estimating nucleated cell counts. Produced via immunoSEQ multiplex PCR; TCRdb's table is partial and in-frame only. Clone size and the V and J calls come from that table; the DNA yielded D and trimming. This sample has around 55,000 clones, with approximately 90% found just once. Germline values: CDR1 SEHNR, CDR2 FQNEAQ (reference sequence). This CDR3 region has 17 residues. V lost 5 bases and J lost 0; bases outside the gene matches: 12.

The source is a man in his 60s with acute or convalescent COVID-19. The gene calls are TRBV7-9 and TRBJ2-5, with 7 positions matching TRBD1. Sequenced material: peripheral blood. The CDR3 region is CASSRTTGQRYQETQYF. The DNA for the CDR3 is TGTGCCAGCAGCCGTACCACGGGACAGCGGTACCAAGAGACCCAGTACTTC.